The rows below give T cell receptor beta chains drawn from one sample of a study of T-cell reconstitution after alpha-beta-depleted transplantation in children. TCRdb redid the calling of the PCR reads with MiXCR, one entry per CDR3 protein. In the table there are some 15,000 distinct CDR3 sequences, roughly 5.3% of which are singletons. The sequencing used PBMCs, collected before TCRalphabeta/CD19-depleted stem cell transplant. The source is a boy between 10 and 17 years old with acute lymphoblastic leukemia, due to receive a stem cell transplant. Each CDR3 is given with its conserved first and last residue. D genes are given only for firm matches. Clone size reads once, few, many, or a class if the clone is expanded.

D	V	J	size	DNA	CDR3
TRBD1	TRBV30	TRBJ2-2	once	TGTGCCTGGAGTCCCGGGACAGGGGACACCGGGGAGCTGTTTTTT	CAWSPGTGDTGELFF
TRBD2	TRBV20-1	TRBJ2-5	medium-sized	TGCAGTGCTAGAGAATTGGGACTAGCGGAAGAGACCCAGTACTTC	CSARELGLAEETQYF
.	TRBV27	TRBJ2-1	medium-sized	TGTGCCAGCCTGCCGGGCACTAGGGTTGGCAATGAGCAGTTCTTC	CASLPGTRVGNEQFF
.	TRBV12-3/TRBV12-4	TRBJ2-6	many	TGTGCCAGCAGTGAGCGGACAGGGGCCAACGTCCTGACTTTC	CASSERTGANVLTF
.	TRBV4-3	TRBJ2-7	many	TGCGCCAGCAGCCGTAGAATTGGCCAGGGCCAGCAGTACTTC	CASSRRIGQGQQYF
.	TRBV7-2	TRBJ1-2	many	TGTGCCAGCAGCTTAGACGGGGGGCTTTTTGATGGCTACACCTTC	CASSLDGGLFDGYTF
.	TRBV18	TRBJ2-7	many	TGTGCCAGTAGGGGGTTTTCCTACGAGCAGTACTTC	CASRGFSYEQYF
.	TRBV12-3/TRBV12-4	TRBJ2-1	medium-sized	TGTGCCACGGCCCCAGGTTCCAGCTCCTACAATGAGCAGTTCTTC	CATAPGSSSYNEQFF
.	TRBV24-1	TRBJ2-5	many	TGTGCCACCAGTGTCGGACAGTTGTACCAAGAGACCCAGTACTTC	CATSVGQLYQETQYF
.	TRBV9	TRBJ1-5	many	TGTGCCAGCAGCGTAGGGCACAATCAGCCCCAGCATTTT	CASSVGHNQPQHF
TRBD2	TRBV27	TRBJ2-2	many	TGTGCCTCCCTAGCGGGGGCGAACACCGGGGAGCTGTTTTTT	CASLAGANTGELFF
.	TRBV18	TRBJ1-2	many	TGTGCCAGCTCACCTGACAGATATGCTAACTATGGCTACACCTTC	CASSPDRYANYGYTF
.	TRBV14	TRBJ1-6	many	TGTGCCAGCAGCCAAGCTGCAGGAGCTCCCCCATCACCCCTCCACTTT	CASSQAAGAPPSPLHF
TRBD1	TRBV20-1	TRBJ1-1	many	TGCAGTGCTTCGGACCGGGACAGGGTATACATTGAAGCTTTCTTT	CSASDRDRVYIEAFF
.	TRBV4-1	TRBJ1-4	many	TGCGCCAGCAGCCAAGTTTTGCAGGGTCCGAACCCCAATGAAAAACTGTTTTTT	CASSQVLQGPNPNEKLFF
.	TRBV20-1	TRBJ2-7	many	TGCAGTGCTAGTCCCCAGGGTCCCTACGAGCAGTACTTC	CSASPQGPYEQYF
TRBD2	TRBV19	TRBJ2-3	many	TGTGCCAGTAGGACTAGCGGGAGCACAGATACGCAGTATTTT	CASRTSGSTDTQYF
TRBD2	TRBV4-3	TRBJ2-7	many	TGCGCCAGCAGCCAAGATATCTCTAGCGGGATCTACGAGCAGTACTTC	CASSQDISSGIYEQYF
.	TRBV7-2	TRBJ2-7	many	TGTGCCAGCAGCATGCGGACTGGGGGGTCCTACGAGCAGTACTTC	CASSMRTGGSYEQYF
.	TRBV19	TRBJ2-1	many	TGTGCCAGTAGTATAGACGCAGGGGGGAGCTCCTACAATGAGCAGTTCTTC	CASSIDAGGSSYNEQFF
TRBD1	TRBV15	TRBJ2-1	many	TGTGCCACCAGCAGAGGACAGGGGGCGGTCTACAATGAGCAGTTCTTC	CATSRGQGAVYNEQFF
TRBD2	TRBV20-1	TRBJ2-1	many	TGCAGTGCCGGTGGACTAGCGGGTTTTAGCTCCTACAATGAGCAGTTCTTC	CSAGGLAGFSSYNEQFF
TRBD2	TRBV28	TRBJ2-5	many	TGTGCCAGCAGTTTGGCTAGCGGGGATCCGACCCAGTACTTC	CASSLASGDPTQYF
.	TRBV20-1	TRBJ1-1	many	TGCAGTGCCTTACCGGGGGGCAACACTGAAGCTTTCTTT	CSALPGGNTEAFF
.	TRBV29-1	TRBJ2-3	medium-sized	TGCAGCGTTGCATTTCCCTACACAGATACGCAGTATTTT	CSVAFPYTDTQYF
.	TRBV4-3	TRBJ2-5	many	TGCGCCAGCAGCCAAGATCGTGCAGGGTACGGAGAGACCCAGTACTTC	CASSQDRAGYGETQYF
TRBD2	TRBV7-8	TRBJ2-3	many	TGTGCCAGCAGCTCGACTAGCGGGAGGGCAGATACGCAGTATTTT	CASSSTSGRADTQYF
.	TRBV11-2	TRBJ2-5	many	TGTGCCAGCAGCTTTTTGTCCCTAGCAAAAATCCAAGAGACCCAGTACTTC	CASSFLSLAKIQETQYF
.	TRBV7-9	TRBJ1-2	many	TGTGCCAGCAGCACCGGACAGTCGGGCTACACCTTC	CASSTGQSGYTF
TRBD2	TRBV10-2	TRBJ2-1	medium-sized	TGCGCCAGCACGAGACTAGCGGAATACAATGAGCAGTTCTTC	CASTRLAEYNEQFF
.	TRBV12-3/TRBV12-4	TRBJ1-5	many	TGTGCCAGCAGTTTGGCGGGACTTGGGGATCAGCCCCAGCATTTT	CASSLAGLGDQPQHF
.	TRBV7-2	TRBJ2-1	many	TGTGCCAGCAGCCCACGGACGGGTTACTACAATGAGCAGTTCTTC	CASSPRTGYYNEQFF
.	TRBV28	TRBJ2-7	many	TGTGCCAGCAGCCTCACGACAGTTAGCTCCTACGAGCAGTACTTC	CASSLTTVSSYEQYF
TRBD1	TRBV12-3/TRBV12-4	TRBJ2-1	medium-sized	TGTGCCAGCAGGAGGTGGGACAGGGATAAAGTTGGCGAGTTCTTC	CASRRWDRDKVGEFF
TRBD2	TRBV25-1	TRBJ2-5	many	TGTGCCAGCAGTGAATTGTTAGCGGGACAAGAGACCCAGTACTTC	CASSELLAGQETQYF
.	TRBV5-1	TRBJ2-3	many	TGCGCCAGCAGCTTGGGGCAGGGAATAGATACGCAGTATTTT	CASSLGQGIDTQYF